This is a list of T cell receptor beta chains from one sample in a study of cytomegalovirus exposure and HLA in healthy donors. Clones were read by immunoSEQ multiplex PCR, and TCRdb kept only the in-frame ones, dropping some. This listing includes 150,000 to 200,000 clones. Specimen: PBMCs. The receptor set was obtained from a young woman in good health and CMV-seropositive. Each CDR3 is given with its conserved first and last residue. Fields, in order: V gene, D gene, J gene, CDR3 protein, CDR3 DNA. D genes are given only for firm matches.

TRBV19	TRBD2	TRBJ2-2	CASSISGANTGELFF	TGTGCCAGTAGTATTAGCGGGGCGAACACCGGGGAGCTGTTTTTT
TRBV5-4	TRBD2	TRBJ2-2	CASSPYRGRGTGELFF	TGTGCCAGCAGTCCTTATCGCGGGAGGGGGACCGGGGAGCTGTTTTTT
TRBV7-7	.	TRBJ2-5	CASSQTRLETQYF	TGTGCTAGCAGCCAGACTAGATTGGAGACCCAGTACTTC
TRBV19	.	TRBJ2-5	CASSRQTQETQYF	TGTGCCAGTAGCCGACAGACACAAGAGACCCAGTACTTC
TRBV6-5	.	TRBJ1-1	CASSYSDRRDTEAFF	TGTGCCAGCAGTTACTCAGACAGGCGAGACACTGAAGCTTTCTTT
TRBV2	.	TRBJ2-5	CASSGAEGETQYF	TGTGCCAGCAGTGGGGCCGAGGGAGAGACCCAGTACTTC
TRBV7-9	.	TRBJ2-7	CASSYTAIPTPEQYF	TGTGCCAGCAGCTACACAGCTATTCCCACTCCCGAGCAGTACTTC
TRBV30	TRBD2	TRBJ2-3	CAWSSGVSTDTQYF	TGTGCCTGGAGTAGCGGGGTAAGCACAGATACGCAGTATTTT
TRBV5-1	.	TRBJ1-3	CASSLSSDSGNTIYF	TGCGCCAGCAGCTTGTCCTCAGACTCTGGAAACACCATATATTTT
TRBV27	TRBD1	TRBJ2-1	CASSSGQGAMNEQFF	TGTGCCAGCAGTTCCGGACAGGGGGCCATGAATGAGCAGTTCTTC
TRBV5-1	TRBD2	TRBJ2-1	CASSRTSGGPYNEQFF	TGCGCCAGCAGCCGGACTAGCGGGGGGCCCTACAATGAGCAGTTCTTC
TRBV18	.	TRBJ2-7	CASSPGTNSYEQYF	TGTGCCAGCTCACCTGGGACAAACTCCTACGAGCAGTACTTC
TRBV5-1	.	TRBJ2-1	CASSFSTDNEQFF	TGCGCCAGCAGCTTCTCCACGGACAATGAGCAGTTCTTC
TRBV4-1	TRBD1	TRBJ2-4	CASSQPRDRGGGIQYF	TGCGCCAGCAGCCAACCCCGGGACAGGGGAGGGGGCATTCAGTACTTC
TRBV12-5	.	TRBJ2-7	CASGLDSYSYEQYF	TGTGCTAGTGGTTTGGACAGTTACTCCTACGAGCAGTACTTC
TRBV20-1	.	TRBJ2-3	CSAPQGDTQYF	TGCAGTGCTCCCCAGGGGGATACGCAGTATTTT
TRBV2	.	TRBJ1-1	CASSSARKNTEAFF	TGTGCCAGCAGTAGCGCCAGAAAAAACACTGAAGCTTTCTTT
TRBV28	TRBD1	TRBJ1-5	CASSQGGRINQPQHF	TGTGCCAGCAGCCAAGGGGGCAGGATCAATCAGCCCCAGCATTTT
TRBV7-9	.	TRBJ2-5	CASSRRETQYF	TGTGCCAGCAGCCGCCGGGAGACCCAGTACTTC
TRBV6-5	.	TRBJ2-7	CASSTLAFHEQYF	TGTGCCAGCAGTACCTTAGCTTTCCACGAGCAGTACTTC
TRBV7-2	.	TRBJ2-1	CASNLLGDVSYNEQFF	TGTGCCAGCAACCTTCTAGGAGACGTCTCCTACAATGAGCAGTTCTTC
TRBV6-1	TRBD1	TRBJ1-1	CASSVAGGETEAFF	TGTGCCAGCAGTGTGGCAGGGGGCGAGACTGAAGCTTTCTTT
TRBV27	TRBD1	TRBJ1-2	CASSLLTGGNYGYTF	TGTGCCAGCAGTTTACTGACAGGGGGGAACTATGGCTACACCTTC
TRBV6-5	TRBD1	TRBJ1-6	CASSYSRQGLSPLHF	TGTGCCAGCAGTTACTCGAGACAGGGTTTATCACCCCTCCACTTT
TRBV2	TRBD2	TRBJ2-1	CASTGTSKGNEQFF	TGTGCCAGCACCGGGACTAGCAAGGGCAATGAGCAGTTCTTC
TRBV7-9	TRBD1	TRBJ2-5	CASRPGQGGRRQETQYF	TGTGCCAGCAGACCGGGACAGGGAGGTCGTAGGCAAGAGACCCAGTACTTC
TRBV18	TRBD1	TRBJ1-2	CASSPWTGDGYTF	TGTGCCAGCTCACCGTGGACAGGGGATGGCTACACCTTC
TRBV6-6	.	TRBJ1-6	CASRMTGQGSPLHF	TGTGCCAGCAGGATGACAGGCCAGGGGTCACCCCTCCACTTT
TRBV5-6	TRBD1	TRBJ2-5	CASTTDRAETQYF	TGTGCCAGCACCACGGACAGGGCGGAGACCCAGTACTTC
TRBV20-1	.	TRBJ1-2	CSAGEGYGYTF	TGCAGTGCGGGAGAGGGCTATGGCTACACCTTC
TRBV5-1	TRBD2	TRBJ2-5	CASSLARGNQETQYF	TGCGCCAGCAGCTTGGCGCGGGGGAACCAAGAGACCCAGTACTTC
TRBV5-4	.	TRBJ2-1	CASSTPLVGGEQFF	TGTGCCAGCAGCACACCTCTAGTGGGGGGTGAGCAGTTCTTC
TRBV29-1	TRBD2	TRBJ2-5	CSVAGGSETQYF	TGCAGCGTAGCGGGAGGGTCGGAGACCCAGTACTTC
TRBV18	.	TRBJ1-1	CASKAGHRNTEAFF	TGTGCCAGCAAAGCGGGACACCGGAACACTGAAGCTTTCTTT
TRBV30	TRBD1	TRBJ2-2	CAWILQPHRQGHTGELFF	TGTGCCTGGATCCTTCAGCCCCACCGACAGGGCCACACCGGGGAGCTGTTTTTT
TRBV4-3	TRBD1	TRBJ1-2	CASSQDPGQGRYGYTF	TGCGCCAGCAGCCAAGATCCCGGACAGGGGAGGTATGGCTACACCTTC
TRBV18	.	TRBJ2-5	CASSQGGARQETQYF	TGTGCCAGCTCGCAAGGGGGGGCGAGGCAAGAGACCCAGTACTTC
TRBV9	.	TRBJ1-2	CASSPGRGYTF	TGTGCCAGCAGCCCTGGGAGGGGCTACACCTTC
TRBV15	TRBD2	TRBJ2-3	CATSREKLARDTQYF	TGTGCCACCAGCAGAGAGAAACTAGCGCGAGATACGCAGTATTTT
TRBV2	TRBD1	TRBJ1-2	CASNSLAGGYGYTF	TGTGCCAGCAATTCCCTCGCAGGGGGGTATGGCTACACCTTC
TRBV4-3	.	TRBJ1-2	CASSQDLWEGSGYTF	TGCGCCAGCAGCCAAGATCTGTGGGAGGGTAGCGGCTACACCTTC
TRBV7-7	.	TRBJ1-3	CASSFQGRGRRRTSGNTIYF	TGTGCTAGCAGCTTTCAAGGCAGGGGAAGGCGCCGCACCTCTGGAAACACCATATATTTT
TRBV6-5	TRBD1	TRBJ1-1	CASSYSVNRGYTEAFF	TGTGCCAGCAGTTACTCGGTAAACAGGGGCTATACTGAAGCTTTCTTT
TRBV7-9	TRBD1	TRBJ1-2	CASGRQGEYGYTF	TGTGCCAGCGGACGACAGGGGGAATATGGCTACACCTTC
TRBV18	.	TRBJ2-1	CASSPFGEYNEQFF	TGTGCCAGCTCACCCTTCGGGGAGTACAATGAGCAGTTCTTC
TRBV5-6	TRBD1	TRBJ1-2	CASSVDRVIYGYTF	TGTGCCAGCAGCGTGGACAGGGTAATCTATGGCTACACCTTC
TRBV7-2	TRBD1	TRBJ1-1	CASSSRGSAEAFF	TGTGCCAGCAGCTCCAGGGGGTCGGCTGAAGCTTTCTTT
TRBV27	TRBD1	TRBJ2-5	CASSPGQGSRETQYF	TGTGCCAGCAGCCCTGGACAGGGCTCCCGCGAGACCCAGTACTTC
TRBV14	.	TRBJ1-2	CASSPWDGQLASYGYTF	TGTGCCAGCAGCCCTTGGGACGGGCAACTAGCATCCTATGGCTACACCTTC
TRBV15	TRBD1	TRBJ1-6	CATSTPGQGIAGDSPLHF	TGTGCCACCAGCACTCCGGGACAGGGGATCGCGGGGGATTCACCCCTCCACTTT
TRBV5-4	TRBD1	TRBJ2-1	CASSLSTGTGFNEQFF	TGTGCCAGCAGCTTATCAACCGGGACAGGCTTTAATGAGCAGTTCTTC